The 7 T cell receptor beta chains in this list originate from one sample, sequenced in a study of shared clonotypes between healthy human individuals. Repertoires were generated with immunoSEQ multiplex PCR, while TCRdb's copy carries only in-frame clones and drops some. This repertoire shows some 480,000 clones, 79% found once; its top ten account for 9.5% to 15%. What was sequenced was PBMCs. These receptors all come from a middle-aged woman in good health. Some clones in this sample may be carry-over from other donors' samples.

The V gene is TRBV7-8, the J gene TRBJ1-5; 7 bases align to TRBD1. Germline V CDR1 and CDR2: SGHVS, FQNEAQ. J lost 5 bases, V lost 5 bases, and 12 bases had no gene match. The CDR3 runs 16 residues. The CDR3 here is CASSPPSTGKDQPQHF. Here the CDR3 DNA reads TGTGCCAGCAGCCCTCCTTCGACAGGGAAGGATCAGCCCCAGCATTTT.

For the CDR3, the DNA is TGTGCCAGCAAAGATGACAGGGAAGGGAGTGAAAAACTGTTTTTT. This sequence encodes CASKDDREGSEKLFF. V is TRBV25-1 and J is TRBJ1-4; the match to TRBD1 covers 7 bases. Looked up from germline, CDR1 is MGHDK and CDR2 is SYGVNS. CDR3 length: 15 amino acids. The V segment lost 7 bases and the J segment 7 bases; nucleotides outside the gene matches: 12.

The chain recombines TRBV7-8 with TRBJ2-5; 11 nucleotides match TRBD1. Per germline, CDR1 SGHVS and CDR2 FQNEAQ. This CDR3 contains 18 residues. The trim removed 1 base at V and 7 bases at J, leaving 14 bases unmatched. The CDR3 bases are TGTGCCAGCAGCTTAGGCCGAGGACAGGGGGCCCGCACAAGGACCCAGTACTTC. Translation: CASSLGRGQGARTRTQYF.

The chain has TRBV5-1 and TRBJ2-3; 9 bases map to TRBD2. The germline V gene encodes CDR1 SGHRS and CDR2 YFSETQ. The CDR3 is made up of 16 amino acids. V lost 4 bases to trimming and J lost 0 bases; unmatched junction nucleotides: 6. The CDR3 bases are TGCGCCAGCAGCCTAATTAGCGGGGGAAGCACAGATACGCAGTATTTT. Amino acids: CASSLISGGSTDTQYF.

This clone has more than one count but fewer than ten. The CDR3 coding sequence is TGTGCCAGCAGTTTAGAGGCAGGGACTAACTATGGCTACACCTTC. It specifies CASSLEAGTNYGYTF. The chain joins TRBV28 to TRBJ1-2; D is possibly TRBD1 (5 bases). Germline V CDR1 and CDR2: MDHEN, SYDVKM. V was cut by 2 bases and J by 0 bases, with 10 bases left in between. The CDR3 extends over 15 amino acids.

The chain recombines TRBV19 with TRBJ2-2; TRBD2 agrees at 10 bases. This CDR3 spans 17 amino acids. Germline loops: CDR1 LNHDA, CDR2 SQIVND (reference sequence). The trim removed 3 bases at V and 5 bases at J, leaving 9 bases unmatched. Here the CDR3 reads CASSMTLAGVVTGELFF. CDR3 DNA: TGTGCCAGTAGTATGACGCTAGCGGGAGTAGTTACCGGGGAGCTGTTTTTT.

The CDR3 reads CASSGADGTYEQYF. In DNA form, the CDR3 reads TGTGCCAGCAGCGGGGCGGACGGGACCTACGAGCAGTACTTC. The chain couples TRBV21-1 to TRBJ2-7. TRBV21-1 corresponds to a pseudogene. CDR3 length: 14 residues.